This TCR beta chain was identified during a study of siplizumab effects on memory and regulatory T cells. The assay was immunoSEQ multiplex PCR, and TCRdb's table has in-frame clones only and misses some. The table records 6,500 to 8,500 clones, 65% to 70% of them present only once. The CDR3 extends over 15 amino acids. Trimming removed 10 bases at V and 2 bases at J, with 19 bases between. Germline CDR1 and CDR2: MNHNS and SASEGT. The V call is TRBV6-1, the J call TRBJ2-3, with D possibly being TRBD1 (6 bases). Sequencing was carried out using effector memory CD8+ T cells sorted from blood. The subset here: unstimulated CD8+ effector memory T cells. The receptor comes from a human donor in good health. This CDR3 reads CATNSGAGDTDTQYF. The DNA for the CDR3 is TGTGCCACCAATTCCGGGGCAGGGGACACAGATACGCAGTATTTT.